This TCR beta chain derives from a study of OX40 agonist ivuxolimab in advanced cancers. The wider study: With ivuxolimab, an agonistic anti-OX40 (CD134) antibody, patients were treated. Overall study results and limits: At 0.1 to 3.0 mg/kg and by week 6, CD4+ and CD8+ T cells in the blood had expanded clonally.

Trimming took 3 bases from V and 5 from J, leaving 14 bases between them. CDR1 is LNHDA, CDR2 SQIVND, per germline (reference sequence). The CDR3 contains 15 residues. Produced via immunoSEQ multiplex PCR; TCRdb's table is partial and in-frame only. The sample contains 60,000 to 70,000 clones, roughly four fifths of which appear only once. About this clone itself: Its matching antigen is unknown.

This specimen consisted of CD4+ or CD8+ T cells sorted from blood, obtained in a trial of the OX40 agonist ivuxolimab. The genes are TRBV19 and TRBJ2-1; D is perhaps TRBD1 or TRBD2 (5 bases each). This receptor was obtained from an adult with an advanced solid tumor such as melanoma, head and neck, liver or kidney cancer. CDR3 sequence (DNA): TGTGCCAGTAGTATGAGCCGGGGCAGTCACAATGAGCAGTTCTTC. Encoded protein: CASSMSRGSHNEQFF.